Below, 27 T cell receptor beta chains from the same sample are listed, as sequenced in a study of blood T cell repertoires in COVID-19. Repertoires were generated with immunoSEQ multiplex PCR, while TCRdb's copy carries only in-frame clones and drops some. The sample holds a few hundred thousand clones, about 86% seen once. The source material was PBMCs or T cells enriched from blood (not recorded which). These TCRs come from a man aged 50 to 60 who had recovered from COVID-19.

This clone was observed once. The rearrangement links TRBV6-5 to TRBJ2-7; 8 bases align to TRBD2. V was clipped by 9 bases and J by 0 bases; unmatched bases: 7. Germline-derived CDR1 and CDR2 are MNHEY and SVGAGI. The CDR3 totals 14 residues. CDR3 DNA: TGTGCCAGTCGACTAGCGTTAAGCTCCTACGAGCAGTACTTC. Translated, it gives CASRLALSSYEQYF.

V is TRBV7-8 and J is TRBJ2-7; weak D call: TRBD2 (6 bases). The CDR3 has 14 amino acids. Per germline, CDR1 SGHVS and CDR2 FQNEAQ. Trimming removed 1 base from V and 11 bases from J, with 18 bases in between. CDR3 nucleotides: TGTGCCAGCAGCTTAGGGCCCCTGGCGGGGTGGGAGTACTTC. Residues: CASSLGPLAGWEYF. The full variable domain, completed using reference TRBV7-8 and TRBJ2-7, is GAGVSQSPRYKVAKRGQDVALRCDPISGHVSLFWYQQALGQGPEFLTYFQNEAQLDKSGLPSDRFFAERPEGSVSTLKIQRTQQEDSAVYLCASSLGPLAGWEYFGPGTRLTVT.

The chain links TRBV5-1 to TRBJ2-4, with 7 bases matching TRBD1. Trimming at V came to 0 bases and at J to 6 bases, leaving 6 bases not matched to a gene. The CDR3 covers 15 residues. Per germline, CDR1 SGHRS and CDR2 YFSETQ. This CDR3 is CASSLVESGGNIQYF. CDR3 nucleotides: TGCGCCAGCAGCTTGGTGGAGTCAGGGGGAAACATTCAGTACTTC.

The chain couples TRBV5-5 to TRBJ2-7; 10 nucleotides line up with TRBD1. This CDR3 spans 16 amino acids. Germline-derived CDR1 and CDR2 are SGHKS and YYEKEE (reference sequence). Germline trimming cut 0 bases from V and 4 bases from J; bases unmatched to any gene: 7. The CDR3 region has the DNA TGTGCCAGCAGCTTGGCCCTGGGACAGGGGTTGTACGAGCAGTACTTC. Translated: CASSLALGQGLYEQYF.

The J gene is TRBJ2-2, the V gene TRBV10-2; TRBD2 matches 10 bases. This CDR3 is built from 14 residues. CDR1 and CDR2 (germline): WSHSY, SAAADI. Trimming at V came to 5 bases and at J to 4 bases, leaving 1 base not matched to a gene. This CDR3 is CASSTSGVTGELFF. The CDR3 DNA reads TGCGCCAGCAGTACTAGCGGGGTCACCGGGGAGCTGTTTTTT.

The rearrangement joins TRBV7-9 to TRBJ1-3; D is ambiguous. The CDR3 covers 16 residues. CDR1 and CDR2 from the germline V gene are SEHNR and FQNEAQ (reference sequence). V was trimmed by 5 bases and J by 4 bases, leaving 18 bases between them. The CDR3 loop is CASSASFSPSGNTIYF. CDR3 in DNA: TGTGCCAGCAGCGCCTCCTTTAGCCCCTCCGGAAACACCATATATTTT.

The table lists this clone with a few counts. The rearrangement joins TRBV7-2 to TRBJ2-7, with D possibly TRBD1 on 6 matching bases. Trimming stripped 5 bases from V and 2 bases from J, with 16 bases between. This CDR3 has 15 amino acids. Germline assignment: CDR1 SGHTA and CDR2 FQGNSA. CDR3 loop: CASSEGSAGAYEQYF. In DNA, the CDR3 is TGTGCCAGCAGCGAGGGGAGCGCAGGGGCCTACGAGCAGTACTTC.

This clone was counted many times. The chain carries TRBV6-5 and TRBJ2-7, with TRBD1 as a possible D gene (6 bases). CDR3 length equals 14 residues. CDR1 is MNHEY and CDR2 is SVGAGI in the germline V gene. Trimming shortened V by 1 base and J by 6 bases, and 13 bases separated the two germline ends. CDR3 region: CASSYYGPRGEQYF. Written as DNA, the CDR3 is TGTGCCAGCAGTTACTACGGCCCCAGGGGCGAGCAGTACTTC.

The V gene is TRBV11-1, the J gene TRBJ2-1, with TRBD2 matching over 8 bases. With 1 base clipped from V and 2 bases from J, the junction kept 4 bases outside the gene matches. Germline CDR1 and CDR2: SGHAT and FQDESV (reference sequence). The length of the CDR3 is 16 residues. The CDR3 coding sequence is TGTGCCAGCAGCTTAGGGAGACTAGCGACCTACAATGAGCAGTTCTTC. It codes for CASSLGRLATYNEQFF.

A few counts support this clone. This chain connects TRBV9 to TRBJ2-3, with D uncertain. Germline V gene data show CDR1 as SGDLS and CDR2 as YYNGEE. The CDR3 consists of 12 residues. V lost 0 bases, J lost 4 bases, and 3 bases lay in between. The CDR3 reads CASSVGADTQYF. CDR3 nucleotide sequence: TGTGCCAGCAGCGTAGGAGCAGATACGCAGTATTTT.

The chain joins TRBV14 to TRBJ2-7; 12 nucleotides agree with TRBD2. Germline V gene data show CDR1 as SGHDN and CDR2 as FVKESK. V lost 3 bases and J lost 0; bases outside the gene matches: 3. The CDR3 spans 16 residues. CDR3 in DNA: TGTGCCAGCAGCCAGGGACTAGCGGGTAGCTCCTACGAGCAGTACTTC. Residues: CASSQGLAGSSYEQYF.

The gene calls are TRBV6-4 and TRBJ1-1; 8 bases match TRBD1. The length of the CDR3 is 18 residues. After removal of 3 bases from V and 2 bases from J, the junction contained 14 bases not matched to a gene. Germline V CDR1 and CDR2: MRHNA, SNTAGT. DNA for the CDR3: TGTGCCAGCAGTGAAACCCCCGTTTCCAGGGGGCCTAACACTGAAGCTTTCTTT. Amino acids: CASSETPVSRGPNTEAFF.

V usage is TRBV11-1 and J usage is TRBJ2-6; D is ambiguous. The CDR3 loop spans 14 amino acids. Germline V CDR1 and CDR2: SGHAT, FQDESV (reference sequence). V was cut by 5 bases and J by 0 bases, with 5 bases left in between. This CDR3 reads CASSPSSGANVLTF. The CDR3 region has the DNA TGTGCCAGCAGCCCCTCCTCTGGGGCCAACGTCCTGACTTTC. The variable domain in full, completed from reference TRBV11-1 and TRBJ2-6, reads EAEVAQSPRYKITEKSQAVAFWCDPISGHATLYWYRQILGQGPELLVQFQDESVVDDSQLPKDRFSAERLKGVDSTLKIQPAELGDSAMYLCASSPSSGANVLTFGAGSRLTVL.

The rearrangement joins TRBV7-6 to TRBJ2-3, with 10 bases fitting TRBD1. The CDR3 spans 16 residues. With 1 base clipped from V and 2 bases from J, the junction kept 3 bases outside the gene matches. CDR1 and CDR2 from the germline V gene are SGHVS and FNYEAQ. The CDR3 spells CASSLGGTGATDTQYF. In nucleotides, the CDR3 is TGTGCCAGCAGCTTAGGTGGGACAGGGGCCACAGATACGCAGTATTTT.

This chain links TRBV11-2 with TRBJ1-1; possibly TRBD1 for D (5 bases). CDR1 and CDR2 (germline): SGHAT, FQNNGV. The CDR3 contains 14 residues. Trimming pared 11 bases from V and 4 bases from J, leaving 20 bases between. CDR3 DNA sequence: TGTGCCGCCAGGGCGGCCCTAGGGGCCACTGAAGCTTTCTTT. Amino acids: CAARAALGATEAFF.

CDR3 sequence: CASTNPRGGRASYFYEQYF. The CDR3 DNA sequence: TGTGCCAGCACCAACCCCCGGGGCGGGAGGGCCTCTTATTTCTACGAGCAGTACTTC. This chain links TRBV7-2 with TRBJ2-7, with 9 bases matching TRBD2. This CDR3 is built from 19 residues. Per the germline V gene, CDR1 is SGHTA and CDR2 is FQGNSA. V shed 7 bases and J 3 bases; nucleotides not matched to a gene: 22.

V is TRBV19 and J is TRBJ2-5; 11 nucleotides line up with TRBD2. The germline V gene has CDR1 LNHDA and CDR2 SQIVND (reference sequence). The CDR3 spans 15 residues. The trim removed 4 bases at V and 2 bases at J, leaving 3 bases unmatched. CDR3: CASSNLAGGQETQYF. DNA of the CDR3: TGTGCCAGTAGTAATTTAGCGGGGGGGCAAGAGACCCAGTACTTC.

Here the CDR3 DNA reads TGTGCCAGCAGCGAACTTCCGGGACTACCGGGCGGGGAGCTGTTTTTT. Protein: CASSELPGLPGGELFF. The chain employs TRBV7-9 and TRBJ2-2; 7 bases are a match to TRBD2. With V trimmed by 5 bases and J by 7 bases, 13 bases remained unmatched. The germline CDR1 and CDR2 sequences are SEHNR and FQNEAQ (reference sequence). This CDR3 is 16 amino acids long.

This clone was seen only a few times. The chain carries TRBV29-1 and TRBJ2-7; a weak D match, TRBD2 (6 bases). Per germline, CDR1 SQVTM and CDR2 ANQGSEA. V dropped 6 bases and J dropped 1 base, with 16 bases sitting between them. This CDR3 is built from 14 residues. CDR3 sequence: CSVGGIASSYEQYF. CDR3 DNA: TGCAGCGTCGGAGGGATAGCGTCTTCCTACGAGCAGTACTTC.

V and J are TRBV2 and TRBJ1-2; tentative D call: TRBD1 (5 bases). The length of the CDR3 is 12 residues. Germline-derived CDR1 and CDR2 are SNHLY and FYNNEI. Trimming left V 6 bases short and J 7 bases short, with 12 bases between. CDR3 sequence (DNA): TGTGCCAGCAGAACCCTTCAGGGTGGCTACACCTTC. Protein: CASRTLQGGYTF.

The CDR3 region has the DNA TGTGCCAGCAGACTACAAGAGACCCAGTACTTC. This codes for CASRLQETQYF. The gene calls are TRBV3-1 (or the pseudogene TRBV3-2) and TRBJ2-5; no clear D. V lost 6 bases to trimming and J lost 2 bases, with 4 bases between them. The CDR3 runs 11 residues. Germline CDR1 is LGHDT and CDR2 is YNNKEL (reference sequence).

This chain uses TRBV19 with TRBJ2-1, with D possibly TRBD1 on 5 matching bases. The CDR3 has 14 amino acids. The V gene's germline CDR1 is LNHDA and CDR2 SQIVND (reference sequence). Trimming pared 3 bases from V and 8 bases from J, leaving 14 bases between. The CDR3 here is CASSMGQPHYEQFF. The CDR3 DNA is TGTGCCAGTAGTATGGGGCAGCCCCACTATGAGCAGTTCTTC.

Turning to this clone: The identical CDR3 is also encoded by other nucleotide sequences in the sample. The chain uses TRBV5-1 and TRBJ1-5, with D possibly matching TRBD1 (5 bases). Germline V gives CDR1 SGHRS, CDR2 YFSETQ. This CDR3 is built from 13 residues. Trimming removed 0 bases from V and 5 bases from J, with 6 bases in between. This chain's CDR3 is CASSLGGDQPQHF. As DNA, the CDR3 is TGCGCCAGCAGCTTGGGGGGGGATCAGCCCCAGCATTTT.

Here the CDR3 DNA reads TGTGCCAGCAGATCGGTAGGAGAAAATCAGCCCCAGCATTTT. Residues: CASRSVGENQPQHF. The chain is built from TRBV6-5 and TRBJ1-5; D remains unclear. Deletions cut 6 bases from V and 4 bases from J, with 13 bases between. CDR1 is MNHEY, CDR2 SVGAGI, per germline. The CDR3 runs 14 residues.

The V gene is TRBV11-2, the J gene TRBJ2-7; 12 bases are a match to TRBD2. From germline, CDR1 is SGHAT and CDR2 FQNNGV. There are 16 residues in the CDR3. V was pared by 5 bases and J by 6 bases, with 11 bases of the junction left unmatched. CDR3 bases: TGTGCCAGCAGCCCCGCTAGCGGGAGGGCCATGGGCGAGCAGTACTTC. As protein: CASSPASGRAMGEQYF.

The genes are TRBV24-1 and TRBJ2-1, with 7 bases identical to TRBD2. This CDR3 spans 15 amino acids. CDR1 KGHDR and CDR2 SFDVKD come from the germline V gene. V shed 3 bases and J 4 bases; nucleotides not matched to a gene: 5. CDR3 protein: CATSDGTTPYNEQFF. In nucleotides, the CDR3 is TGTGCCACCAGTGATGGGACTACCCCGTACAATGAGCAGTTCTTC.

This clone is a singleton in its sample. One end of the junction is discordant with germline, which a read error may explain. The genes are TRBV14 and TRBJ1-1; D is perhaps TRBD1 (6 bases). The CDR3 length is 14 residues. Germline loops: CDR1 SGHDN, CDR2 FVKESK. In nucleotides, the CDR3 is TGTGCCAGCAGCAAAGAGACAGGTCCCACTGAAGCTTTCTTT. Translation gives CASSKETGPTEAFF.